These 12 T cell receptor beta chains were all obtained from the same sample, sequenced in a study of blood T cells in healthy people across ages. Primers used in a second PCR of roughly 7 to 12 cycles were a sample-barcoded 5' primer and a J-beta primer mix. TCRdb re-called the 5' RACE reads through MiXCR, storing one row per CDR3 protein. The table records roughly 800,000 distinct CDR3 sequences, approximately 25% of them present only once. These data are also associated with another study on T cells of mothers and their children.

The source material was blood. The receptors shown here come from a boy younger than 18 in good health.

The V call is TRBV7-2, the J call TRBJ2-7; weak D call: TRBD1 (5 bases). The CDR3 sequence is 14 residues long. V was clipped by 0 bases and J by 5 bases, with 11 bases between them. Germline CDR1 SGHTA, CDR2 FQGNSA. The CDR3 DNA sequence: TGTGCCAGCAGCTTAGCGTGGCAGGGCGACGAGCAGTACTTC. As protein: CASSLAWQGDEQYF.

The chain joins TRBV2 to TRBJ1-5; 8 nucleotides align to TRBD1. The CDR3 consists of 17 residues. The junction had 10 bases not matched to a gene; V was cut back by 3 bases and J by 3 bases. The germline CDR1 and CDR2 sequences are SNHLY and FYNNEI. The CDR3 spells CASSESAGGAFNQPQHF. The DNA for the CDR3 is TGTGCCAGCAGTGAGTCCGCAGGGGGCGCCTTCAATCAGCCCCAGCATTTT.

This clonotype was recorded a few times. This chain connects TRBV7-2 to TRBJ1-2; 9 bases match TRBD1. The CDR3 length is 16 residues. Germline CDR1 and CDR2: SGHTA and FQGNSA. With V trimmed by 2 bases and J by 4 bases, 8 bases remained unmatched. DNA of the CDR3: TGTGCCAGCAGCTTACTCTCGGACAGGGGTTCCTATGGCTACACCTTC. It codes for CASSLLSDRGSYGYTF.

The chain recombines TRBV20-1 with TRBJ2-5, with 9 nucleotides matching TRBD2. The junction had 7 bases not matched to a gene; V was cut back by 6 bases and J by 2 bases. This CDR3 spans 14 amino acids. The V gene's germline CDR1 is DFQATT and CDR2 SNEGSKA (reference sequence). The CDR3 spells CSAARLAVQETQYF. The DNA of the CDR3 is TGCAGTGCGGCTAGACTAGCGGTACAAGAGACCCAGTACTTC.

This clonotype was picked up a small number of times. CDR3 bases: TGTGCCAGCAGTTTATCTAAGGCCAAAAACATTCAGTACTTC. It encodes CASSLSKAKNIQYF. V usage is TRBV12-3 or TRBV12-4 and J usage is TRBJ2-4; D is uncertain. Deletions cut 2 bases from V and 1 base from J, with 6 bases between. This CDR3 has 14 amino acids.

This clonotype has only a few counts. The chain is built from TRBV7-2 and TRBJ1-1; tentative D call: TRBD1 (6 bases). The CDR3 sequence is 15 residues long. Germline CDR1 is SGHTA and CDR2 is FQGNSA. Trimming removed 5 bases from V and 1 base from J, with 14 bases in between. The CDR3 sequence: CASSPTGSSNTEAFF. CDR3 nucleotides: TGTGCCAGCAGCCCCACAGGGTCATCGAACACTGAAGCTTTCTTT. Using reference TRBV7-2 and TRBJ1-1 for the parts outside the CDR3, the full variable domain is GAGVSQSPSNKVTEKGKDVELRCDPISGHTALYWYRQSLGQGLEFLIYFQGNSAPDKSGLPSDRFSAERTGGSVSTLTIQRTQQEDSAVYLCASSPTGSSNTEAFFGQGTRLTVV.

This chain joins TRBV20-1 and TRBJ2-5; 12 nucleotides align to TRBD2. The CDR3 is 16 residues long. V lost 7 bases, J lost 5 bases, and 14 bases stayed unmatched. Germline lookup yields CDR1 DFQATT and CDR2 SNEGSKA (reference sequence). CDR3 nucleotide sequence: TGCAGTGGGGGGGGACTAGCGGGCCTCTCGGCGGAGACCCAGTACTTC. It yields the protein CSGGGLAGLSAETQYF.

This clonotype was counted a few times. The chain has TRBV20-1 and TRBJ1-2; TRBD1 matches 7 bases. The CDR3 loop spans 14 amino acids. The V gene end was trimmed by 6 bases and the J gene end by 3 bases; junction bases not matched to a gene: 10. The germline gives CDR1 DFQATT, CDR2 SNEGSKA (reference sequence). CDR3 residues: CSAHPPGTDYGYTF. The DNA of the CDR3 is TGCAGTGCACATCCACCCGGGACAGACTATGGCTACACCTTC.

The chain combines TRBV5-1 with TRBJ2-5; D remains unclear. The CDR3 consists of 14 residues. Germline V gives CDR1 SGHRS, CDR2 YFSETQ. The V end lost 0 bases, the J end lost 6 bases, and 12 bases lay between the germline ends. DNA of the CDR3: TGCGCCAGCAGCTTGGCCGAGCGCCCGAAGACCCAGTACTTC. This translates into CASSLAERPKTQYF.

This clonotype has just a few counts. The gene calls are TRBV28 and TRBJ1-2; D possibly corresponds to TRBD1 (6 bases). With 1 base removed from V and 6 bases from J, the gap between germline ends came to 12 bases. Germline V gene lookup returns CDR1 MDHEN and CDR2 SYDVKM. This CDR3 is 14 amino acids long. The DNA of the CDR3 is TGTGCCAGCAGTTTATTGGACAGTGGGAATGGCTACACCTTC. Translated, it gives CASSLLDSGNGYTF.

CDR3: CSARGSAATVYNEQFF. As DNA, the CDR3 is TGCAGTGCTAGAGGTTCGGCGGCCACCGTCTACAATGAGCAGTTCTTC. This chain links TRBV20-1 with TRBJ2-1, with D unresolved. The CDR3 consists of 16 residues. The germline V and J ends were trimmed by 1 base and 3 bases, with 16 bases remaining between them. CDR1 is DFQATT, CDR2 SNEGSKA, per germline (reference sequence).

This chain links TRBV7-2 with TRBJ2-5; D gene unclear. Germline V gene sequence: CDR1 SGHTA, CDR2 FQGNSA. There are 14 residues in the CDR3. V was shortened by 5 bases and J by 5 bases, with 15 bases between the two germline ends. The CDR3 DNA is TGTGCCAGCAGCCCATTCTTGGCTCCTGAGACCCAGTACTTC. Protein product: CASSPFLAPETQYF.